This T cell receptor beta chain was recovered during a study of OX40 agonist ivuxolimab in advanced cancers. Study-level results: More expanded clones were seen, on average, in CD8+ T cells than in CD4+. Clonal expansion was among the lowest in partial responders at 0.1-3.0 mg/kg, especially CD8+. Certain nonresponders additionally had low normalized T-cell clonal expansion.

This CDR3 comprises 12 residues. V was trimmed by 8 bases and J by 1 base, leaving 9 bases between them. CDR1 is LGHNT and CDR2 is FRNRAP in the germline V gene. Blood samples were obtained at baseline, cycle 4 day 1, and cycle 7 day 1. About this clone: What it binds is unknown.

Produced via immunoSEQ multiplex PCR; TCRdb's table is partial and in-frame only. The sample holds approximately 49,000 clones, about 83% seen once. V is TRBV12-5 and J is TRBJ2-7, with D perhaps TRBD1 or TRBD2 (6 bases each). The source material was CD4+ or CD8+ T cells sorted from blood, sampled in a trial of the OX40 agonist ivuxolimab. The origin of this receptor is an adult with an advanced solid tumor such as melanoma, head and neck, liver or kidney cancer. CDR3 nucleotide sequence: TGTGCTAGTCGGGGGCCTTCCTACGAGCAGTACTTC. Translation: CASRGPSYEQYF. Full variable domain (rest looked up from reference TRBV12-5 and TRBJ2-7): DARVTQTPRHKVTEMGQEVTMRCQPILGHNTVFWYRQTMMQGLELLAYFRNRAPLDDSGMPKDRFSAEMPDATLATLKIQPSEPRDSAVYFCASRGPSYEQYFGPGTRLTVT.